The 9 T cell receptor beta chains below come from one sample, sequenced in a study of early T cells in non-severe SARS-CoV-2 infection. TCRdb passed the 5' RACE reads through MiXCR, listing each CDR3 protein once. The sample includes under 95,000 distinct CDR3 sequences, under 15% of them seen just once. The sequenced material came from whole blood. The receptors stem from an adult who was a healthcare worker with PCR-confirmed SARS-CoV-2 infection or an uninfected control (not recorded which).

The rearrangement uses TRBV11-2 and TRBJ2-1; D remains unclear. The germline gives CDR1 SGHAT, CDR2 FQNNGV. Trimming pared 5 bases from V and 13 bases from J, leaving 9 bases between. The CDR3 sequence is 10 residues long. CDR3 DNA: TGTGCCAGCAGCCTACGACGACAGTTCTTC. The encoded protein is CASSLRRQFF.

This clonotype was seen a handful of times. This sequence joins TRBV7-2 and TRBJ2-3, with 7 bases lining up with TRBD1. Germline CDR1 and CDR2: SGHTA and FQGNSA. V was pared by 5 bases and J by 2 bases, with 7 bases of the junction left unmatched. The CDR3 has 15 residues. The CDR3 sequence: CASSRDSIYTDTQYF. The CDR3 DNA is TGTGCCAGCAGCCGGGACAGTATTTACACAGATACGCAGTATTTT.

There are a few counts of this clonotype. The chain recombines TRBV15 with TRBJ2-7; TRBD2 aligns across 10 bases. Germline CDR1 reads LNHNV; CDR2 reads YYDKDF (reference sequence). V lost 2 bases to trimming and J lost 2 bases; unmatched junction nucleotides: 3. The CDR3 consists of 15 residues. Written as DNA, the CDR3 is TGTGCCACCAGCAGATCACTAGCGGGGACCTACGAGCAGTACTTC. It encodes CATSRSLAGTYEQYF.

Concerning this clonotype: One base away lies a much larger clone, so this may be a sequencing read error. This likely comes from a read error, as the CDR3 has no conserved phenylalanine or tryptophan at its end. Here the CDR3 DNA reads TGTGCCAGCAGCCCGCGGACAGTTCTGCCCTACGAGCAGTACTCC. Translation: CASSPRTVLPYEQYS. The chain recombines TRBV3-1 with TRBJ2-7; tentatively, D is TRBD1 (6 bases). Trimming cost V 4 bases and J 2 bases, with 15 bases left between them. The germline CDR1 and CDR2 sequences are LGHDT and YNNKEL (reference sequence). CDR3 size: 15 residues.

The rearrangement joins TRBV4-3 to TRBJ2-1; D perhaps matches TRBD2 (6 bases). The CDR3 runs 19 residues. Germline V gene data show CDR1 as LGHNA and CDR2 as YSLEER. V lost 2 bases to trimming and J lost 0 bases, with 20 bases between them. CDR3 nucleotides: TGCGCCAGCAGCCAAATGAGTGGCGAAGCGGGTAACTCCTACAATGAGCAGTTCTTC. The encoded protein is CASSQMSGEAGNSYNEQFF.

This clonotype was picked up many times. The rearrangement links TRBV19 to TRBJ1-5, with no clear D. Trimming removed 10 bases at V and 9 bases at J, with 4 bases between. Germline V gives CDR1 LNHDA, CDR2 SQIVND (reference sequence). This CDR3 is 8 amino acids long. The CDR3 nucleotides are TGTGCCAAGGGGCCCCAGCATTTT. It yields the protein CAKGPQHF.

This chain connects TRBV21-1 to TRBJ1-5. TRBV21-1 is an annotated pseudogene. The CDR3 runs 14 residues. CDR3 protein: CASSKEGYNQPQHF. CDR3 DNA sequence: TGTGCCAGCAGCAAAGAGGGCTACAATCAGCCCCAGCATTTT.

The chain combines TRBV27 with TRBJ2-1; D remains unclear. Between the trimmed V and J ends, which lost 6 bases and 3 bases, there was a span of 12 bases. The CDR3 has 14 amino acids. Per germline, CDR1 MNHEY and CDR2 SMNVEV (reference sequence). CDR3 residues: CASRVGWRYNEQFF. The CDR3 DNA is TGTGCCAGCAGAGTTGGTTGGCGCTACAATGAGCAGTTCTTC.

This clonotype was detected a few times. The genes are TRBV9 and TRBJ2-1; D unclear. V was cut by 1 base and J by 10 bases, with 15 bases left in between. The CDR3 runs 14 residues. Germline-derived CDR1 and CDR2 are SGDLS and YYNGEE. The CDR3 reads CASSVSLGQPEQFF. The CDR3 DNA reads TGTGCCAGCAGCGTATCTTTGGGCCAGCCGGAGCAGTTCTTC.